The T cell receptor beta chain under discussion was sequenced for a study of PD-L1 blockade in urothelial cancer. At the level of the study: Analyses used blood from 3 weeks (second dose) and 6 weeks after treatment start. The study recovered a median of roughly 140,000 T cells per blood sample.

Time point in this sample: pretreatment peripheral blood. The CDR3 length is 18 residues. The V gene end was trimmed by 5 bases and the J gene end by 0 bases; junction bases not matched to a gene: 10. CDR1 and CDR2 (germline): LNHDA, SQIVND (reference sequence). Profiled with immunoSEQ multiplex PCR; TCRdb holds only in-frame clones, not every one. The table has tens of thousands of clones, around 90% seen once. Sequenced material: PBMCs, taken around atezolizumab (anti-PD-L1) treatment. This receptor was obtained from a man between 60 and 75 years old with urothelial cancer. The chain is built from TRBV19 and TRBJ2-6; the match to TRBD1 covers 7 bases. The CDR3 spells CASSARRGQPSGANVLTF. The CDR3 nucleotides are TGTGCCAGTAGTGCGCGACGGGGACAGCCCTCTGGGGCCAACGTCCTGACTTTC.